A selection of T cell receptor beta chains follows, all from one sample in a study of blood T cell repertoires in COVID-19. Sequenced by immunoSEQ multiplex PCR; TCRdb stores in-frame clones only, minus some. The sample carries about 370,000 clones, roughly 90% recorded once. Sequenced: peripheral blood. The receptors were sampled from a woman aged 30 to 39 with COVID-19, enrolled during active disease. Both conserved end residues are part of each CDR3. The D gene is left open where the match is weak. Rows give clone size only sometimes, using once, few, many, or a class for an expanded clone.

j_call: TRBJ2-1
clone_size: once
d_call: TRBD2
v_call: TRBV7-8
cdr3_aa: CASSTGLAGGTQFF
cdr3_nt: TGTGCCAGCAGCACGGGACTAGCGGGAGGTACTCAGTTCTTC

j_call: TRBJ2-5
clone_size: .
d_call: TRBD1
v_call: TRBV29-1
cdr3_aa: CSERDSWAQYF
cdr3_nt: TGCAGCGAACGGGACAGCTGGGCCCAGTACTTC

j_call: TRBJ2-1
clone_size: once
d_call: TRBD2
v_call: TRBV5-4
cdr3_aa: CASSILLAGASYNEQFF
cdr3_nt: TGTGCCAGCAGCATATTACTAGCGGGGGCTTCCTACAATGAGCAGTTCTTC

j_call: TRBJ2-5
clone_size: .
d_call: .
v_call: TRBV6-2/TRBV6-3
cdr3_aa: CASSSGPEGETQYF
cdr3_nt: TGTGCCAGCAGTTCAGGACCGGAGGGAGAGACCCAGTACTTC

j_call: TRBJ1-5
clone_size: .
d_call: .
v_call: TRBV6-1
cdr3_aa: CASSEVAGFSNQPQHF
cdr3_nt: TGTGCCAGCAGTGAAGTCGCAGGATTTAGCAATCAGCCCCAGCATTTT

j_call: TRBJ2-7
clone_size: .
d_call: TRBD2
v_call: TRBV4-3
cdr3_aa: CASSQAGTSAYEQYF
cdr3_nt: TGCGCCAGCAGCCAAGCCGGGACTAGTGCCTACGAGCAGTACTTC

j_call: TRBJ2-1
clone_size: .
d_call: .
v_call: TRBV10-3
cdr3_aa: CAISELGDNEQFF
cdr3_nt: TGTGCCATCAGTGAGTTAGGGGACAATGAGCAGTTCTTC

j_call: TRBJ1-1
clone_size: .
d_call: TRBD1
v_call: TRBV29-1
cdr3_aa: CSVAITGAAHEAFF
cdr3_nt: TGCAGCGTTGCAATAACAGGGGCGGCTCATGAAGCTTTCTTT

j_call: TRBJ1-5
clone_size: .
d_call: .
v_call: TRBV6-2/TRBV6-3
cdr3_aa: CASSHRQMNQPQHF
cdr3_nt: TGTGCCAGCAGTCACCGACAGATGAATCAGCCCCAGCATTTT

j_call: TRBJ2-3
clone_size: .
d_call: TRBD2
v_call: TRBV11-3
cdr3_aa: CASSAKVTSGGDTDTQYF
cdr3_nt: TGTGCCAGCAGCGCAAAGGTGACTAGCGGGGGGGACACAGATACGCAGTATTTT

j_call: TRBJ2-3
clone_size: .
d_call: TRBD2
v_call: TRBV7-2
cdr3_aa: CASSLSAVGGGSDTQYF
cdr3_nt: TGTGCCAGCAGCTTATCCGCGGTGGGCGGGGGATCAGATACGCAGTATTTT

j_call: TRBJ1-3
clone_size: once
d_call: .
v_call: TRBV9
cdr3_aa: CASSYQAGGNTIYF
cdr3_nt: TGTGCCAGCAGCTACCAGGCGGGCGGAAACACCATATATTTT

j_call: TRBJ1-2
clone_size: once
d_call: .
v_call: TRBV6-5
cdr3_aa: CASSYSRGTSNYGYTF
cdr3_nt: TGTGCCAGCAGTTACTCCCGGGGGACCTCAAACTATGGCTACACCTTC

j_call: TRBJ2-1
clone_size: .
d_call: TRBD2
v_call: TRBV7-9
cdr3_aa: CATNSGSSYNEQFF
cdr3_nt: TGTGCCACCAACAGCGGGAGCTCCTACAATGAGCAGTTCTTC

j_call: TRBJ1-5
clone_size: .
d_call: TRBD1
v_call: TRBV28
cdr3_aa: CASTFPGQAFNQPQHF
cdr3_nt: TGTGCCAGCACCTTTCCGGGACAGGCTTTCAATCAGCCCCAGCATTTT

j_call: TRBJ1-2
clone_size: few
d_call: .
v_call: TRBV20-1
cdr3_aa: CSAREDYGYTF
cdr3_nt: TGCAGTGCTAGGGAGGACTATGGCTACACCTTC

j_call: TRBJ2-7
clone_size: .
d_call: .
v_call: TRBV4-3
cdr3_aa: CASSQSRGGYSYEQYF
cdr3_nt: TGCGCCAGCAGCCAAAGTCGCGGGGGCTATTCCTACGAGCAGTACTTC

j_call: TRBJ2-1
clone_size: once
d_call: TRBD2
v_call: TRBV2
cdr3_aa: CASSTSGSAYNEQFF
cdr3_nt: TGTGCCAGCAGTACCAGCGGGAGTGCTTACAATGAGCAGTTCTTC

j_call: TRBJ1-2
clone_size: .
d_call: .
v_call: TRBV19
cdr3_aa: CASSPLPPDSYGYTF
cdr3_nt: TGTGCCAGTAGTCCCCTCCCCCCGGACAGCTATGGCTACACCTTC

j_call: TRBJ2-1
clone_size: once
d_call: TRBD2
v_call: TRBV6-5
cdr3_aa: CASSWGGSNEQFF
cdr3_nt: TGTGCCAGCAGTTGGGGCGGGAGCAATGAGCAGTTCTTC

j_call: TRBJ2-1
clone_size: once
d_call: .
v_call: TRBV6-5
cdr3_aa: CASSYSAREPYNEQFF
cdr3_nt: TGTGCCAGCAGTTACTCAGCCAGGGAACCCTACAATGAGCAGTTCTTC

j_call: TRBJ1-6
clone_size: many
d_call: TRBD1
v_call: TRBV28
cdr3_aa: CASSPTGVGNSPLHF
cdr3_nt: TGTGCCAGCAGTCCTACAGGGGTAGGGAATTCACCCCTCCACTTT

j_call: TRBJ2-5
clone_size: .
d_call: .
v_call: TRBV6-2/TRBV6-3
cdr3_aa: CASSPGLGMETQYF
cdr3_nt: TGTGCCAGCAGCCCAGGACTGGGGATGGAGACCCAGTACTTC

j_call: TRBJ2-2
clone_size: .
d_call: .
v_call: TRBV3-1/TRBV3-2
cdr3_aa: CASSQDYRRDGELFF
cdr3_nt: TGTGCCAGCAGCCAAGATTACAGGAGGGACGGGGAGCTGTTTTTT

j_call: TRBJ2-3
clone_size: .
d_call: TRBD2
v_call: TRBV3-1/TRBV3-2
cdr3_aa: CASSQVLASTDTQYF
cdr3_nt: TGTGCCAGCAGCCAAGTACTAGCGTCGACAGATACGCAGTATTTT

j_call: TRBJ2-1
clone_size: .
d_call: .
v_call: TRBV18
cdr3_aa: CASSRDSPYNEQFF
cdr3_nt: TGTGCCAGCAGCCGGGACTCCCCTTACAATGAGCAGTTCTTC

j_call: TRBJ2-3
clone_size: once
d_call: .
v_call: TRBV27
cdr3_aa: CALKTVHSTDTQYF
cdr3_nt: TGTGCCCTTAAAACAGTCCATAGCACAGATACGCAGTATTTT

j_call: TRBJ2-1
clone_size: once
d_call: .
v_call: TRBV3-1/TRBV3-2
cdr3_aa: CASSQETGGYNEQFF
cdr3_nt: TGTGCCAGCAGCCAAGAAACTGGAGGCTACAATGAGCAGTTCTTC

j_call: TRBJ2-7
clone_size: .
d_call: .
v_call: TRBV4-2
cdr3_aa: CASSQIYGGEQYF
cdr3_nt: TGTGCCAGCAGCCAAATCTACGGTGGCGAGCAGTACTTC

j_call: TRBJ2-1
clone_size: .
d_call: TRBD2
v_call: TRBV20-1
cdr3_aa: CSASRAGDVYNEQFF
cdr3_nt: TGCAGTGCTAGTCGAGCGGGGGACGTCTACAATGAGCAGTTCTTC

j_call: TRBJ1-1
clone_size: .
d_call: .
v_call: TRBV7-9
cdr3_aa: CASSLGFDTEAFF
cdr3_nt: TGTGCCAGCAGCTTAGGTTTCGACACTGAAGCTTTCTTT

j_call: TRBJ2-2
clone_size: .
d_call: TRBD1
v_call: TRBV3-1/TRBV3-2
cdr3_aa: CASSPKPTRQGFGDTGELFF
cdr3_nt: TGTGCCAGCAGCCCTAAACCCACAAGACAGGGCTTCGGCGACACCGGGGAGCTGTTTTTT

j_call: TRBJ1-4
clone_size: .
d_call: TRBD1
v_call: TRBV7-9
cdr3_aa: CASSFPDRDEKLFF
cdr3_nt: TGTGCCAGCAGCTTCCCGGACAGGGATGAAAAACTGTTTTTT

j_call: TRBJ2-1
clone_size: .
d_call: TRBD2
v_call: TRBV5-4
cdr3_aa: CASSLDASGSGEQFF
cdr3_nt: TGTGCCAGCAGCTTGGATGCTAGCGGGAGTGGTGAGCAGTTCTTC

j_call: TRBJ1-2
clone_size: .
d_call: .
v_call: TRBV6-6
cdr3_aa: CASRGDDTIVDGYTF
cdr3_nt: TGTGCCAGCAGGGGCGATGACACAATAGTCGATGGCTACACCTTC

j_call: TRBJ1-1
clone_size: few
d_call: .
v_call: TRBV19
cdr3_aa: CASSIALRAVAEAFF
cdr3_nt: TGTGCCAGTAGTATAGCTTTGAGGGCAGTCGCTGAAGCTTTCTTT

j_call: TRBJ2-3
clone_size: .
d_call: TRBD2
v_call: TRBV9
cdr3_aa: CASSVGGGRAFADTQYF
cdr3_nt: TGTGCCAGCAGCGTAGGGGGCGGGAGGGCCTTCGCAGATACGCAGTATTTT

j_call: TRBJ1-1
clone_size: .
d_call: .
v_call: TRBV6-5
cdr3_aa: CASSYQTGNTEAFF
cdr3_nt: TGTGCCAGCAGTTACCAGACAGGGAACACTGAAGCTTTCTTT

j_call: TRBJ1-2
clone_size: .
d_call: .
v_call: TRBV6-2/TRBV6-3
cdr3_aa: CASSRPRDFYGYTF
cdr3_nt: TGTGCCAGCAGCCGCCCGCGGGATTTCTATGGCTACACCTTC

j_call: TRBJ1-3
clone_size: .
d_call: .
v_call: TRBV2
cdr3_aa: CASSDGGTIYF
cdr3_nt: TGTGCCAGCAGTGATGGCGGCACCATATATTTT

j_call: TRBJ2-6
clone_size: .
d_call: .
v_call: TRBV3-1/TRBV3-2
cdr3_aa: CASSHGDIGKSGANVLTF
cdr3_nt: TGTGCCAGCAGCCATGGGGACATCGGTAAATCTGGGGCCAACGTCCTGACTTTC

j_call: TRBJ1-2
clone_size: .
d_call: TRBD1
v_call: TRBV6-5
cdr3_aa: CASSSPGQGYGYTF
cdr3_nt: TGTGCCAGCAGCAGCCCAGGACAGGGATATGGCTACACCTTC

j_call: TRBJ2-3
clone_size: .
d_call: TRBD2
v_call: TRBV10-3
cdr3_aa: CAIRGRTSGDTQYF
cdr3_nt: TGTGCCATCAGGGGGAGGACTAGCGGGGATACGCAGTATTTT

j_call: TRBJ1-3
clone_size: .
d_call: .
v_call: TRBV28
cdr3_aa: CASSSPAGSGNTIYF
cdr3_nt: TGTGCCAGCAGTTCTCCGGCAGGTTCTGGAAACACCATATATTTT

j_call: TRBJ1-6
clone_size: few
d_call: TRBD1
v_call: TRBV19
cdr3_aa: CASSIKPGTGGSPLHF
cdr3_nt: TGTGCCAGTAGTATTAAGCCCGGGACAGGGGGGTCACCCCTCCACTTT

j_call: TRBJ1-6
clone_size: .
d_call: TRBD1
v_call: TRBV5-4
cdr3_aa: CASSHDRQGLGSYNSPLHF
cdr3_nt: TGTGCCAGCAGCCATGACCGACAGGGCTTGGGCTCCTATAATTCACCCCTCCACTTT

j_call: TRBJ2-3
clone_size: .
d_call: TRBD2
v_call: TRBV6-1
cdr3_aa: CASSEGLTSGSTDTQYF
cdr3_nt: TGTGCCAGCAGTGAGGGCCTCACTAGCGGGAGCACAGATACGCAGTATTTT

j_call: TRBJ2-1
clone_size: once
d_call: TRBD1
v_call: TRBV6-1
cdr3_aa: CASSEGQGHFNEQFF
cdr3_nt: TGTGCCAGCAGTGAGGGACAGGGTCATTTCAATGAGCAGTTCTTC

j_call: TRBJ2-2
clone_size: .
d_call: TRBD2
v_call: TRBV18
cdr3_aa: CASSPRNSGGQLNTGELFF
cdr3_nt: TGTGCCAGCTCACCACGTAATAGCGGGGGCCAATTGAACACCGGGGAGCTGTTTTTT

j_call: TRBJ1-5
clone_size: .
d_call: TRBD1
v_call: TRBV6-5
cdr3_aa: CASRQGVNQPQHF
cdr3_nt: TGTGCCAGCAGACAGGGGGTCAATCAGCCCCAGCATTTT

j_call: TRBJ2-2
clone_size: .
d_call: TRBD2
v_call: TRBV7-9
cdr3_aa: CASEGPSGANTGELFF
cdr3_nt: TGTGCCAGCGAGGGCCCTAGCGGAGCCAACACCGGGGAGCTGTTTTTT

j_call: TRBJ1-3
clone_size: once
d_call: TRBD1
v_call: TRBV18
cdr3_aa: CASSPGTVNVGNTIYF
cdr3_nt: TGTGCCAGCTCACCGGGGACAGTTAATGTGGGAAACACCATATATTTT

j_call: TRBJ1-5
clone_size: .
d_call: .
v_call: TRBV5-1
cdr3_aa: CASSEGGVDQPQHF
cdr3_nt: TGCGCCAGCAGCGAGGGCGGGGTTGATCAGCCCCAGCATTTT

j_call: TRBJ1-1
clone_size: few
d_call: .
v_call: TRBV28
cdr3_aa: CASSSPGGLNTEAFF
cdr3_nt: TGTGCCAGCAGTTCCCCGGGAGGGTTGAACACTGAAGCTTTCTTT

j_call: TRBJ1-1
clone_size: .
d_call: TRBD1
v_call: TRBV27
cdr3_aa: CASSLSRGTEAFF
cdr3_nt: TGTGCCAGCAGTTTATCCAGGGGGACTGAAGCTTTCTTT